This TCR beta chain was obtained from a study of beta chain features in type 1 diabetes (dated by TCRdb to 2016 to 2019). Study-level background: Mean age, gender distribution, total cell number and subset yield did not differ between patients and healthy donors. In the study, recently diagnosed type 1 diabetes patients and matched healthy donors were compared on the TCRB repertoires of their sorted circulating CD4+ T cell subsets. Naive and central memory subsets were obtained from all 30 or so donors, but regulatory and stem cell-like memory subsets were isolated from only 8 patients and 8 healthy donors. A total of approximately 100,000,000 sorted cells were examined across all samples, and the number of cells per subset was strongly correlated with RNA yield. General study outcomes and caveats: Type 1 diabetes patients showed a moderate but significant shortening of TCRB CDR3 length in all four CD4+ subsets. Patients with type 1 diabetes made fewer insertions and deleted more nucleotides at VDJ recombination sites, implying thymic rearrangement abnormalities. Naive, central memory and regulatory TCRB repertoires appeared to be more similar among patients than among healthy donors. Because small numbers of individuals were included in the HLA sub-analyses, any influence of HLA type on TCRB rearrangement was left unresolved. Because cDNA rather than genomic DNA was sequenced, highly expressing activated cells could have been over-represented, although no difference in activation and CD3 levels was found between groups. PCR may preferentially amplify shorter templates, but because patient and control samples were amplified and corrected together, any resulting skew would affect both groups equally.

The germline V gene gives CDR1 as SGHTA and CDR2 as FQGNSA. From the cysteine up to the phenylalanine, the CDR3 has a length of 15 residues. CDR3 DNA only is kept here, 45 bases in frame from base 1. The V and J ends are trimmed by 8 bases and 8 bases, leaving 21 bases between them. Turning to this clone: The target of this receptor is not known. Within one base of it there is no much larger clone, and no base qualities were kept.

Each donor gave one peripheral blood draw, approximately 100 mL on average, collected into heparinised tubes. A BD FACSAria II was used to sort naive, central memory, regulatory and stem cell-like memory CD4+ T cells with a panel that included CD45RO, CCR7, CD25, CD127, CD95 and CD27. Purity was above 98% for every sorted population. PBMCs were isolated immediately by Lymphoprep density gradient centrifugation and stained directly without culture. To minimize batch effects, samples were stained and sorted in pairs, one healthy donor with one patient per experiment. The High Capacity cDNA Reverse Transcription Kit was used to reverse transcribe all of the isolated RNA, meaning that expressed TCRB transcripts were what got sequenced. Deep immunoSEQ sequencing was performed on naive, central memory and regulatory T cell samples, with an average of about 3.57 million total reads per sample. Sorted cells were lysed in RLT buffer and RNA was extracted with DNase-treated RNeasy Micro or Mini kits, depending on cell number. Each cell subset was processed on its own to prevent cross-contamination, while patient and healthy donor samples were processed together. The immunoSEQ multiplex PCR was used to amplify TCRB sequences from cDNA, yielding 87-bp fragments that span the CDR3 region. Sequencing of the amplicons was performed on the Illumina HiSeq platform. Per the original workflow: Synthetic template baselines were used to correct PCR bias computationally, reads within Hamming distance 2 were collapsed, and singletons that could not be merged were discarded. By aligning reads against IMGT, V, D and J genes, CDR3 length, and insertions or deletions at six rearrangement sites were assigned. Within each subset, clonotype counts were normalized to sorted cell number, after which true diversity and Gini coefficients were computed with the tcR R package. Repertoire sharing was quantified using the overlap coefficient calculated on TCRB nucleotide sequences. In its TCRdb copy, this immuneACCESS table keeps in-frame sequences only and misses some clones. Where compared with another copy, unresolved V genes explain less than half of these, and the others have no known cause. V, J and clone size were drawn from that table, and D and trimming were deduced from the DNA. The sample table lists around 190,000 clones, about 13% of them with a count of one. Together, the top ten hold 0.62% of the sample.

The chain uses TRBV7-2 and TRBJ1-4; the D segment could be TRBD1, given 5 matching bases. The sequenced sample was central memory CD4+ T cells from blood. The receptor was derived from a woman between 18 and 29 years old in good health. The CDR3 loop reads CASGGGEGSIEKLFF. The bases are TGTGCCAGCGGGGGGGGTGAGGGCAGCATAGAAAAACTGTTTTTT.